This TCR beta chain was identified in a study of T cells in Graves' hyperthyroidism and ophthalmopathy. About the study: Upon initial diagnosis and before any treatment, peripheral blood was collected. Study observations and caveats: A median 6.5 months before onset, the model predicted ophthalmopathy.

Each diagnosis drew on symptoms, thyroxine, TRAb, thyroid ultrasound and orbital computed tomography findings. The germline V gene encodes CDR1 MNHEY and CDR2 SVGEGT. The CDR3 covers 15 residues. The junction had 7 bases not matched to a gene; V was cut back by 7 bases and J by 2 bases. Worth noting for this clonotype: No antigen is known for it.

Amplified regions were TCR beta CDR3 sequences from RNA transcripts. The HTBI primer set drove a first-round RT-PCR of the TCR CDR3. TCRdb reanalysed the multiplex PCR reads using MiXCR and keeps one entry per CDR3 protein. Seen here are about 260,000 distinct CDR3 sequences, approximately 26% observed once, and the top ten hold about 25%. The clonotype comes from a middle-aged man with Graves' hyperthyroidism that later progressed to Graves' ophthalmopathy. This chain links TRBV6-2 or TRBV6-3 with TRBJ1-5, with TRBD1 identical over 8 bases. The sample was blood. CDR3 sequence reads: CASTEDRDGNQPQHF. The CDR3 DNA follows: TGTGCCAGCACGGAGGACAGGGATGGCAATCAGCCCCAGCATTTT.